This T cell receptor beta chain was observed in a study of human T cells and chemical hapten exposure. TCRdb re-called the RACE reads with MiXCR, one entry per CDR3 protein. The repertoire consists of around 82,000 distinct CDR3 sequences, with around 6.7% occurring once and the leading ten covering 1.3%. The time point denotes: patch test 2, 6 weeks after DPC sensitization. Treatment: therapeutic diphenylcyclopropenone sensitization with weekly scalp DPC. With 5 bases clipped from V and 8 bases from J, the junction kept 10 bases outside the gene matches. The germline CDR1 and CDR2 sequences are SGHTA and FQGTGA. The CDR3 is made up of 15 amino acids. In the case of this clonotype: A read error may be the cause here, since a much bigger clone is one base away.

The chain recombines TRBV7-3 with TRBJ2-1, with 9 bases matching TRBD2. The sample consisted of whole blood, taken in connection with sensitization to the hapten diphenylcyclopropenone (DPC). The source of this sequence is a woman aged 25 to 39 with alopecia areata. Some clones in this sample may be carry-over from other donors' samples. The CDR3 sequence is CASSGSGGPSDEQFF. CDR3 in DNA: TGTGCCAGCAGCGGGAGCGGGGGGCCATCGGATGAGCAGTTCTTC.